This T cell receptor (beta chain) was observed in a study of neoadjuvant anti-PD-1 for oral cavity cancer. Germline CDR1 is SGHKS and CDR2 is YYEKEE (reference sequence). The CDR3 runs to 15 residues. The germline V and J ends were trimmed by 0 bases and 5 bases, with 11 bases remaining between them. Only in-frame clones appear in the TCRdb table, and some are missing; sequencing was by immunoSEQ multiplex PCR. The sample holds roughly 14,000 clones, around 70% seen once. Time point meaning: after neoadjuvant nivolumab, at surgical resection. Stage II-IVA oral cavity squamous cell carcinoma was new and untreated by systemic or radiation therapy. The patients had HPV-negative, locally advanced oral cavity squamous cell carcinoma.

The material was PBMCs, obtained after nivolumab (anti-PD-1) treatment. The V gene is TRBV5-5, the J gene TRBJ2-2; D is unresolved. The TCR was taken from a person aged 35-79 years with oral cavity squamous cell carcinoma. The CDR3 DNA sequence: TGTGCCAGCAGCTTGGGTCAGGCCGGGACCGGGGAGCTGTTTTTT. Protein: CASSLGQAGTGELFF.